This entry concerns a single TCR beta chain. Its antigen is not known. The sample originates from a study of cytomegalovirus exposure and HLA in healthy donors. Turning to the study itself: Unique TCR beta sequences numbering approximately 100 million came from 150 million to 200 million T cells in an earlier analysis.

60 Vbeta and 13 Jbeta primers were used in PCR. Measured with immunoSEQ multiplex PCR; TCRdb has only the in-frame clones, and not every one. Seen here are 200,000 to 250,000 clones, approximately 84% observed once, and the top ten hold more than 0.5%. General observations from the study: Later work found most CMV-associated TCR beta chains apparently HLA-restricted. Likely technical artifact: a cluster of highly shared sequence variants.

V gave up 6 bases and J gave up 6 bases; unmatched junction bases: 5. This CDR3 has 13 residues. Per the germline V gene, CDR1 is SNHLY and CDR2 is FYNNEI. The origin of this receptor is a woman in her 40s in good health and CMV-seronegative. The sample consisted of PBMCs. The chain carries TRBV2 and TRBJ1-2; 9 nucleotides line up with TRBD1. CDR3 in amino acids: CASSYTGGDGYTF. The DNA of the CDR3 is TGTGCCAGCAGCTACACAGGGGGCGATGGCTACACCTTC.